This TCR beta chain was recorded in a study of T cell responses to AZD1222 COVID-19 vaccine (TCRdb year 2021). In the study overall: AZD1222 recipients with second doses at about 4 weeks or about 12 weeks were pooled, because spike-specific TCR depth and breadth did not differ between schedules. A total of under 250 trial participants underwent TCR sequencing, of whom about 210 had received two doses of AZD1222 and some 25 had received two doses of the MenACWY control vaccine. Trial participants were enrolled by age into subgroups of 18-55, 56-69 and 70-plus years, and about 150, 27 and 61 TCR-sequenced participants, respectively, were included in these subgroups.

Overall study outcomes, separate from this receptor: After two AZD1222 doses, spike-specific TCR breadth and depth were significantly higher than at day 0 and than in MenACWY recipients. Because no day 14 peak-response samples were available, the repertoires could be characterized only after the peak T cell response. Epitopes outside the regions mutated in the B.1.351 and B.1.1.7 variants were reportedly recognized by nearly half of the unique spike-specific TCRs. The 56-69-year group was small, and its depth increase did not reach significance, likely because of low power. Vaccine-associated CD4 TCRs spanned the whole spike protein, with dominant responses in regions 160-218 and 743-854. Conclusions about previously exposed vaccinees are limited, since just six AZD1222 recipients were seropositive for SARS-CoV-2 at baseline. Most participants were white British and females outnumbered males, and the authors suggested that clonal diversity may have been underestimated.

The time point tag for this specimen amounts to: baseline before first vaccination. Vaccinee samples came from UK trials COV001 and COV002, including a single-blind randomized controlled phase 2/3 trial of AZD1222 (ChAdOx1 nCoV-19) in healthy adults. For TCRbeta chain sequencing, PBMC samples from trial participants were taken at day 0 and at day 28 after the second dose. Concerning this clone itself: Its antigen has not been determined. Base-call qualities are not available, and no considerably larger clone is one nucleotide away.

From the cysteine through the phenylalanine, the CDR3 covers 13 amino acids. CDR3 DNA only is kept here, 39 bases in frame from base 1. CDR1 MNHEY and CDR2 SVGAGI are derived from the germline V gene. V ends up 6 bases short and J 1 base short, with an unmatched junction base count of 2. The CDR3 regions of human TCRbeta chains were analyzed by immunosequencing. The authors' analysis ran thus. TCRs in the repertoires were compared against a reference library of SARS-CoV-2-specific TCRs that had been generated with the MIRA antigen-specificity platform. Breadth was defined as the fraction of unique TCRs that were SARS-CoV-2-associated, and depth was defined as the fraction of total T cells that were SARS-CoV-2-associated. Using the MIRA data, each spike-specific TCR was mapped to the spike region that the TCR reacts to and placed in a CD4 or CD8 class. Log10-transformed breadth and depth values were compared by one-way ANOVA with Sidak's multiple comparisons tests. TCRdb obtained this table from immuneACCESS and retained in-frame rearrangements with V and J assigned. These tables miss some clones; where compared with another copy, unresolved V genes account for less than half of the shortfall, and the remainder is unexplained. V and J calls and clone size are copied from that table; D and trimming were computed from the DNA. Across this sample there are about 120,000 clones, with over 75% seen only once. Approximately 10% of the sample rests with the top ten.

Sequencing was performed on peripheral blood, taken on day 0 of AZD1222 vaccination. Recombination connected TRBV6-5 to TRBJ2-7; TRBD1 aligns with 8 central bases. This TCR was sampled from an adult in good health. The sequence in DNA is TGTGCCAGCAGAGGGACAGGTTCCTACGAGCAGTACTTC. The resulting protein is CASRGTGSYEQYF.